The rows below give T cell receptor beta chains drawn from one sample of a study of shared clonotypes between healthy human individuals. TCRdb's table, derived via immunoSEQ multiplex PCR, lists solely in-frame clones and lacks some. The sample contains about 600,000 clones, over 95% of which appear only once. Sequencing used naive CD8+ T cells sorted from blood. All receptors come from a woman in her twenties or thirties in good health. CDR3s include the opening cysteine and the closing phenylalanine or tryptophan. The D gene is left open where the match is weak. Clone size is given for some rows only: seen once, a few or many times, or a class if the clone is expanded.

>TRBJ2-3|TRBD2|.|TRBV27
CASSSIAGGTDTQYF
TGTGCCAGCAGTTCCATAGCGGGAGGGACAGATACGCAGTATTTT
>TRBJ2-7|.|.|TRBV28
CASSSRGRQNEQYF
TGTGCCAGCAGTAGCAGGGGCAGGCAAAACGAGCAGTACTTC
>TRBJ2-1|.|.|TRBV27
CASSLPSGNEQFF
TGTGCCAGCAGTCTACCATCAGGGAATGAGCAGTTCTTC
>TRBJ2-1|.|.|TRBV11-2
CASSIYRGISYNEQFF
TGTGCCAGCAGCATCTACCGGGGGATCTCCTACAATGAGCAGTTCTTC
>TRBJ2-5|.|.|TRBV28
CASSSRQKETQYF
TGTGCCAGCAGTTCTAGACAGAAAGAGACCCAGTACTTC
>TRBJ1-2|TRBD1|.|TRBV5-6
CASSGTGTAYGYTF
TGTGCCAGCAGCGGAACCGGGACAGCGTATGGCTACACCTTC
>TRBJ2-2|TRBD2|.|TRBV11-2
CASSLFGGRWGTGELFF
TGTGCCAGCAGCTTATTTGGCGGGAGGTGGGGTACCGGGGAGCTGTTTTTT
>TRBJ2-5|.|.|TRBV13
CASSFAGRRTQYF
TGTGCCAGCAGCTTTGCAGGACGAAGGACCCAGTACTTC
>TRBJ2-7|.|.|TRBV27
CASSLSVSSYEQYF
TGTGCCAGCAGTTTGTCCGTTAGCTCCTACGAGCAGTACTTC
>TRBJ1-3|.|.|TRBV28
CASTLPRPGNTIYF
TGTGCCAGCACCCTGCCCCGTCCGGGAAACACCATATATTTT
>TRBJ2-3|TRBD2|.|TRBV27
CASSWGRGTDTQYF
TGTGCCAGCAGTTGGGGGAGGGGCACAGATACGCAGTATTTT
>TRBJ2-7|.|.|TRBV28
CASSLRKIYEQYF
TGTGCCAGCAGTTTACGCAAAATCTACGAGCAGTACTTC
>TRBJ2-1|TRBD2|.|TRBV2
CASSEGLAGSSYNEQFF
TGTGCCAGCAGTGAGGGACTAGCGGGGAGCTCCTACAATGAGCAGTTCTTC
>TRBJ1-4|.|.|TRBV27
CASSLGQPIATNEKLFF
TGTGCCAGCAGTTTAGGGCAGCCAATTGCAACTAATGAAAAACTGTTTTTT
>TRBJ1-1|TRBD1|.|TRBV19
CASTRDRDRHEAFF
TGTGCCAGTACCCGGGACCGGGACAGACATGAAGCTTTCTTT
>TRBJ2-7|TRBD1|.|TRBV5-8
CASSRGQGIYEQYF
TGTGCCAGCAGCCGGGGACAGGGAATTTACGAGCAGTACTTC
>TRBJ1-1|.|.|TRBV7-9
CASSQRGAANTEAFF
TGTGCCAGCAGCCAAAGGGGGGCAGCGAACACTGAAGCTTTCTTT
>TRBJ2-3|TRBD2|.|TRBV27
CASSPRGFRDTQYF
TGTGCCAGCAGCCCGCGGGGGTTCCGGGATACGCAGTATTTT
>TRBJ2-7|TRBD1|.|TRBV5-6
CASSSWRGQGRNEQYF
TGTGCCAGCAGCTCCTGGAGGGGACAGGGGAGGAACGAGCAGTACTTC
>TRBJ2-1|TRBD2|.|TRBV9
CASSAGLAGSNEQFF
TGTGCCAGCAGCGCGGGACTAGCGGGAAGCAATGAGCAGTTCTTC
>TRBJ1-5|TRBD1|.|TRBV27
CASSPGQSFFQPQHF
TGTGCCAGCAGCCCGGGACAGTCGTTCTTTCAGCCCCAGCATTTT
>TRBJ2-7|.|.|TRBV10-1
CASTISGLRALEQYF
TGCGCCAGCACCATTTCCGGACTCCGGGCGCTCGAGCAGTACTTC
>TRBJ2-1|TRBD2|.|TRBV7-9
CASSIVAGGYNEQFF
TGTGCCAGCAGCATAGTCGCGGGAGGATACAATGAGCAGTTCTTC
>TRBJ2-7|.|once|TRBV7-8
CASSFETEAYEQYF
TGTGCCAGCAGCTTTGAGACAGAGGCATACGAGCAGTACTTC
>TRBJ2-2|TRBD2|.|TRBV6-5
CASSSSGTGELFF
TGTGCCAGCAGTTCTAGCGGAACCGGGGAGCTGTTTTTT
>TRBJ2-7|TRBD2|.|TRBV6-1
CASSGGGRSYSYEQYF
TGTGCCAGCAGTGGGGGAGGGAGGTCATACTCCTACGAGCAGTACTTC
>TRBJ2-2|TRBD2|.|TRBV4-2
CASSPYLAGGPVGELFF
TGTGCCAGCAGCCCGTACCTAGCGGGAGGGCCGGTCGGGGAGCTGTTTTTT
>TRBJ2-2|TRBD2|.|TRBV28
CASSFLLAGDTGELFF
TGTGCCAGCAGTTTTCTTCTAGCGGGAGACACCGGGGAGCTGTTTTTT
>TRBJ2-7|.|.|TRBV27
CASKPFGQRAFYEQYF
TGTGCCAGCAAGCCTTTTGGGCAGAGGGCCTTCTACGAGCAGTACTTC
>TRBJ1-1|.|.|TRBV19
CASSIGYTQDTEAFF
TGTGCCAGTAGTATCGGTTACACCCAGGACACTGAAGCTTTCTTT
>TRBJ1-2|TRBD1|.|TRBV13
CASSLDPGTANYGYTF
TGTGCCAGCAGCTTAGACCCCGGGACAGCGAACTATGGCTACACCTTC
>TRBJ2-7|.|.|TRBV19
CASSSGAYEQYF
TGTGCCAGTAGTTCTGGGGCCTACGAGCAGTACTTC
>TRBJ2-7|TRBD2|once|TRBV13
CASSYLRTSGNEQYF
TGTGCCAGCAGCTACCTCAGGACTAGCGGGAACGAGCAGTACTTC
>TRBJ2-7|.|.|TRBV5-4
CASSSGQRSYEQYF
TGTGCCAGCAGCTCAGGACAGCGCTCCTACGAGCAGTACTTC
>TRBJ2-7|.|once|TRBV9
CASSPTGSGSYEQYF
TGTGCCAGCAGCCCCACGGGGAGCGGCTCCTACGAGCAGTACTTC
>TRBJ1-5|.|few|TRBV9
CASSASGGNQPQHF
TGTGCCAGCAGCGCCTCAGGGGGCAATCAGCCCCAGCATTTT
>TRBJ2-7|.|.|TRBV25-1
CASSEEGLAYEQYF
TGTGCCAGCAGTGAAGAGGGTCTAGCCTACGAGCAGTACTTC
>TRBJ2-2|.|.|TRBV11-2
CASSLGSYTGELFF
TGTGCCAGCAGCTTGGGTAGTTACACCGGGGAGCTGTTTTTT
>TRBJ1-1|.|few|TRBV28
CASTESGFNTEAFF
TGTGCCAGCACTGAATCGGGATTTAACACTGAAGCTTTCTTT
>TRBJ2-7|TRBD2|once|TRBV5-1
CASSATSGSEQYF
TGCGCCAGCAGCGCGACTAGCGGGAGCGAGCAGTACTTC
>TRBJ2-7|TRBD1|.|TRBV28
CASSRTGAYEQYF
TGTGCCAGCAGTAGGACAGGAGCCTACGAGCAGTACTTC
>TRBJ1-5|TRBD1|.|TRBV6-1
CASSASNPTGVQPQHF
TGTGCCAGCAGTGCGTCCAACCCGACAGGGGTTCAGCCCCAGCATTTT
>TRBJ2-7|.|once|TRBV14
CASSHDRITGPIPMYEQYF
TGTGCCAGCAGCCATGATAGGATAACCGGGCCCATCCCCATGTACGAGCAGTACTTC
>TRBJ2-7|TRBD1|.|TRBV28
CASSPHVRQGTYEQYF
TGTGCCAGCAGCCCTCACGTCAGACAGGGAACATACGAGCAGTACTTC
>TRBJ1-5|.|.|TRBV2
CASREGPYSNQPQHF
TGTGCCAGCAGGGAGGGACCTTATAGCAATCAGCCCCAGCATTTT
>TRBJ2-7|TRBD2|.|TRBV28
CASSLTSGGTEQYF
TGTGCCAGCAGTTTGACTAGCGGGGGAACCGAGCAGTACTTC
>TRBJ2-1|TRBD2|.|TRBV4-1
CASSLRTSGPYNEQFF
TGCGCCAGCAGCCTTCGGACTAGCGGGCCCTACAATGAGCAGTTCTTC
>TRBJ1-1|.|.|TRBV9
CASSPPGRLNTEAFF
TGTGCCAGCAGCCCGCCCGGGCGTTTGAACACTGAAGCTTTCTTT
>TRBJ2-7|.|.|TRBV5-1
CASSRITATTYEQYF
TGCGCCAGCAGCAGAATCACCGCTACCACCTACGAGCAGTACTTC
>TRBJ2-1|TRBD2|.|TRBV9
CASSVRTSTYNEQFF
TGTGCCAGCAGCGTAAGGACTAGTACCTACAATGAGCAGTTCTTC
>TRBJ1-1|.|.|TRBV19
CASSIDLENTEAFF
TGTGCCAGTAGTATCGACCTGGAGAACACTGAAGCTTTCTTT
>TRBJ2-7|.|.|TRBV6-1
CASSEFGEQYF
TGTGCCAGCAGTGAATTCGGCGAGCAGTACTTC
>TRBJ2-3|.|once|TRBV27
CASSLIGGLSHTQYF
TGTGCCAGCAGTTTAATAGGGGGGTTATCTCATACGCAGTATTTT
>TRBJ2-7|TRBD2|.|TRBV13
CASSSGGSDEQYF
TGTGCCAGCAGCTCGGGCGGGAGCGACGAGCAGTACTTC
>TRBJ1-5|.|.|TRBV28
CATAWGNQPQHF
TGTGCCACAGCGTGGGGCAATCAGCCCCAGCATTTT